This TCR beta chain was recorded in a study of blood T cell repertoires in COVID-19. Study-level background: T cells, B-cell-depleted T cells, or PBMCs provided the cDNA or gDNA that served as material.

The CDR3 runs 15 residues. CDR1 LNHDA and CDR2 SQIVND come from the germline V gene (reference sequence). After removal of 5 bases from V and 4 bases from J, the junction contained 8 bases not matched to a gene. As originally analysed: Amplification of reference gene primers was used by the study to estimate nucleated cell counts. The data were produced by immunoSEQ multiplex PCR, yet TCRdb's version contains in-frame clones alone and is incomplete. The V and J calls and clone size come from that table; D and trimming were worked out from the DNA. The sample holds about 370,000 clones, roughly 90% seen once.

The source is a woman in her twenties or thirties with COVID-19, enrolled during active disease. The chain uses TRBV19 and TRBJ1-2; the match to TRBD1 covers 9 bases. The material sequenced was peripheral blood. CDR3 loop: CASSPGTGTFYGYTF. In DNA, the CDR3 is TGTGCCAGTAGTCCTGGGACAGGGACCTTCTATGGCTACACCTTC.